The source of this TCR beta chain is a study of long-term antiretroviral therapy in people with HIV. A v3.0 immunoSEQ assay was performed at survey level. Per-sample sequencing targets were about 40,000-55,000 T-cell genomes. Libraries were prepared by immunoSEQ multiplex PCR; TCRdb keeps only in-frame clonotypes and omits some of them. The sample has around 17,000 clones, around 96% seen once. V was trimmed by 5 bases and J by 0 bases, leaving 7 bases between them. The germline CDR1 and CDR2 sequences are MNHEY and SMNVEV (reference sequence). This CDR3 has 13 amino acids. This clone was observed once.

This sequence was found in a young man with HIV. The starting material was unsorted PBMCs, obtained roughly 10 years after starting antiretroviral therapy. The chain employs TRBV27 and TRBJ1-1; D might be TRBD1 (5 bases). The CDR3 DNA reads as TGTGCCAGCAGTAGACAGCTGAACACTGAAGCTTTCTTT. This codes for CASSRQLNTEAFF.